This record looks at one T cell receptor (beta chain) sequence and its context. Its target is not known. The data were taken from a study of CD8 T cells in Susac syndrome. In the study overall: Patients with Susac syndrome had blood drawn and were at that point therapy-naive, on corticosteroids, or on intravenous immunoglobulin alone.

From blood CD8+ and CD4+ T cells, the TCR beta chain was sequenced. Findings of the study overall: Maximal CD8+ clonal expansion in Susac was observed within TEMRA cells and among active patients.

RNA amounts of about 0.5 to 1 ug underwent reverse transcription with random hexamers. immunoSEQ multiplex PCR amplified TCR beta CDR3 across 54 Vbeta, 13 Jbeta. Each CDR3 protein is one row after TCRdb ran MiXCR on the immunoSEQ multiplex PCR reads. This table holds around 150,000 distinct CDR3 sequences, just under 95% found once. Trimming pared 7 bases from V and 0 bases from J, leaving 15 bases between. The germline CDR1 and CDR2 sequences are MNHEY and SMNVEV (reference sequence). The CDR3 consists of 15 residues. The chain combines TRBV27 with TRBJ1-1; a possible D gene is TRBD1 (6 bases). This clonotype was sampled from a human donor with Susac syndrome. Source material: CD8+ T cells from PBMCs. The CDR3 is CASTPLGAMNTEAFF. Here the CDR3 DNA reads TGTGCCAGCACCCCACTGGGGGCTATGAACACTGAAGCTTTCTTT.